Following are 21 T cell receptor beta chains from one sample sequenced in a study of response to subunit inactivated influenza vaccine. TCRdb analysed the RT-PCR reads with MiXCR anew, one entry per CDR3 protein. The sample includes hundreds of thousands of distinct CDR3 sequences, around 16% of them seen just once. The sequencing used PBMCs from blood, collected roughly 13 days after vaccination. The receptors shown here come from a man aged 50 or older who received an inactivated influenza vaccine.

Only a few counts were recorded for this clonotype. The chain carries TRBV27 and TRBJ2-3; 10 nucleotides match TRBD2. J gave up 1 base and V 3 bases, and 7 bases lay outside the gene matches. The CDR3 has 17 amino acids. CDR1 and CDR2 (germline): MNHEY, SMNVEV (reference sequence). In DNA, the CDR3 is TGTGCCAGCAGTTTGTACGCCGGGACTAGCGGCACAGATACGCAGTATTTT. This codes for CASSLYAGTSGTDTQYF.

The CDR3 bases are TGTGCCAGCAGCTTTACACCCAATGAGCAGTTCTTC. Translating gives CASSFTPNEQFF. The chain recombines TRBV5-6 with TRBJ2-1; D gene unclear. Looked up from germline, CDR1 is SGHDT and CDR2 is YYEEEE. Trimming shortened V by 2 bases and J by 6 bases, and 6 bases separated the two germline ends. This CDR3 comprises 12 residues.

The rearrangement links TRBV7-2 to TRBJ1-6; maybe TRBD1 (6 bases). Trimming pared 1 base from V and 7 bases from J, leaving 14 bases between. The CDR3 is 16 residues long. Germline V gene sequence: CDR1 SGHTA, CDR2 FQGNSA. The CDR3 here is CASSLGVTGLNSPLHF. CDR3 DNA: TGTGCCAGCAGCTTAGGTGTTACAGGGTTAAATTCACCCCTCCACTTT.

This clonotype was counted ten times or more. The V and J genes are TRBV6-2 or TRBV6-3 and TRBJ2-1; 11 nucleotides match TRBD1. V lost 8 bases and J lost 4; bases outside the gene matches: 7. The CDR3 contains 15 residues. CDR1 MNHEY and CDR2 SVGEGT come from the germline V gene. CDR3 sequence (DNA): TGTGCCAGCCGAAAGGGGACAGGGGGATACAATGAGCAGTTCTTC. Translation: CASRKGTGGYNEQFF.

This clonotype was seen ten or more times. The CDR3 coding sequence is TGTGCCAGCAGTTTAGTCGGGACCCAGTACTTC. Amino acids: CASSLVGTQYF. The V and J genes are TRBV12-3 or TRBV12-4 and TRBJ2-5, with D unresolved. CDR3 length: 11 residues. Deletions cut 1 base from V and 7 bases from J, with 4 bases between.

The genes are TRBV4-3 and TRBJ2-5; D might be TRBD1 (5 bases). V shed 0 bases and J shed 1 base, with 12 bases lying between them. This CDR3 has 16 amino acids. In germline, CDR1 is LGHNA, CDR2 YSLEER. CDR3 sequence: CASSQDTRALQETQYF. The CDR3 coding sequence is TGCGCCAGCAGCCAAGATACCAGGGCCCTCCAAGAGACCCAGTACTTC.

The chain's CDR3 is CATSDPGKRGYTDTQYF. In nucleotides, the CDR3 is TGTGCCACCAGTGACCCAGGGAAGCGGGGATACACAGATACGCAGTATTTT. This chain links TRBV24-1 with TRBJ2-3; 7 positions agree with TRBD2. The CDR3 covers 17 residues. V lost 4 bases to trimming and J lost 2 bases; unmatched junction nucleotides: 11. Germline CDR1 is KGHDR and CDR2 is SFDVKD.

This clonotype was observed many times. V is TRBV6-5 and J is TRBJ2-3, with no clear D. Trimming took off 4 bases at V and 0 bases at J, with 5 bases between the two ends. The CDR3 spans 13 residues. The germline V gene encodes CDR1 MNHEY and CDR2 SVGAGI. In DNA form, the CDR3 reads TGTGCCAGCAGTTCTATTAGCACAGATACGCAGTATTTT. The encoded protein is CASSSISTDTQYF.

In this sample, this clonotype turned up a few times. The chain is built from TRBV9 and TRBJ2-1, with D possibly matching TRBD1 (6 bases). Germline CDR1 and CDR2: SGDLS and YYNGEE. The CDR3 sequence is 15 residues long. V was clipped by 0 bases and J by 1 base, with 8 bases between them. CDR3 coding DNA: TGTGCCAGCAGCGTAGGACAGGTGTCCTACAATGAGCAGTTCTTC. Amino acids: CASSVGQVSYNEQFF.

This chain uses TRBV7-2 with TRBJ2-3; 7 positions match TRBD2. V lost 4 bases to trimming and J lost 1 base; unmatched junction nucleotides: 8. CDR3 length equals 16 residues. Looked up from germline, CDR1 is SGHTA and CDR2 is FQGNSA. The CDR3: CASSYSVAGGTDTQYF. CDR3 sequence (DNA): TGTGCCAGCAGCTATTCCGTGGCGGGGGGCACAGATACGCAGTATTTT.

The V call is TRBV13, the J call TRBJ2-1, with D unresolved. Germline assignment: CDR1 PRHDT and CDR2 FYEKMQ (reference sequence). The CDR3 runs 15 residues. Trimming cost V 5 bases and J 2 bases, with 13 bases left between them. CDR3 region: CASSPSTSPYNEQFF. CDR3 sequence (DNA): TGTGCCAGCAGCCCATCGACCAGCCCCTACAATGAGCAGTTCTTC.

The rearrangement links TRBV28 to TRBJ2-7, with D uncertain. CDR1 is MDHEN and CDR2 is SYDVKM in the germline V gene. This CDR3 contains 11 residues. The V and J ends lost 6 bases and 5 bases respectively, with 8 bases between them. The CDR3 is CASSRSDEQYF. Written as DNA, the CDR3 is TGTGCCAGCAGCCGAAGTGACGAGCAGTACTTC.

The rearrangement links TRBV29-1 to TRBJ2-3; the D gene is possibly TRBD1 (6 bases). Germline values: CDR1 SQVTM, CDR2 ANQGSEA. The CDR3 spans 14 residues. V was cut by 6 bases and J by 9 bases, with 22 bases left in between. The CDR3 loop reads CSVVGDIYSMTQYF. In DNA, the CDR3 is TGCAGCGTCGTCGGGGACATCTATAGTATGACGCAGTATTTT.

This clonotype was seen a few times. The chain couples TRBV30 to TRBJ1-1; D is possibly TRBD1 (6 bases). Per the germline V gene, CDR1 is GTSNPN and CDR2 is SVGIG (reference sequence). This CDR3 has 14 amino acids. Trimming removed 4 bases at V and 3 bases at J, with 15 bases between. The CDR3 DNA reads TGTGCCTGGAAATGGGGGGGGCGGGACACTGAAGCTTTCTTT. Translating it yields CAWKWGGRDTEAFF. Full variable domain (missing parts from reference TRBV30 and TRBJ1-1): SQTIHQWPATLVQPVGSPLSLECTVEGTSNPNLYWYRQAAGRGLQLLFYSVGIGQISSEVPQNLSASRPQDRQFILSSKKLLLSDSGFYLCAWKWGGRDTEAFFGQGTRLTVV.

This clonotype was observed at least ten times. The rearrangement joins TRBV5-1 to TRBJ1-5; unclear D gene. The CDR3 has 13 amino acids. Germline V gene sequence: CDR1 SGHRS, CDR2 YFSETQ. The V end was cut by 2 bases, the J end by 7 bases, with 10 bases between. The CDR3 reads CASSFHGGQPQHF. The CDR3 bases are TGCGCCAGCAGCTTTCACGGTGGGCAGCCCCAGCATTTT.

The chain uses TRBV18 and TRBJ2-2; D is ambiguous. Between the trimmed V and J ends, which lost 6 bases and 0 bases, there was a span of 5 bases. The germline gives CDR1 KGHSH, CDR2 LQKENI. CDR3 size: 13 residues. The CDR3 protein is CASSVANTGELFF. In nucleotides, the CDR3 is TGTGCCAGCTCCGTAGCGAACACCGGGGAGCTGTTTTTT.

The rearrangement links TRBV24-1 to TRBJ2-5; the D gene is possibly TRBD2 (5 bases). Germline loops: CDR1 KGHDR, CDR2 SFDVKD. V lost 3 bases to trimming and J lost 5 bases, with 15 bases between them. The CDR3 loop spans 15 amino acids. The CDR3 bases are TGTGCCACCAGTGATAGCCGGGCCCCGGGGGAGACCCAGTACTTC. Amino acids: CATSDSRAPGETQYF.

This clonotype was found a few times. The gene calls are TRBV12-3 or TRBV12-4 and TRBJ2-7; 9 bases are a match to TRBD1. The CDR3 is 13 amino acids. V lost 5 bases and J lost 6; bases outside the gene matches: 5. CDR3 sequence reads: CASSVTGGAEQYF. The CDR3 DNA follows: TGTGCCAGCAGTGTCACAGGGGGCGCCGAGCAGTACTTC.

The J gene is TRBJ2-2, the V gene TRBV12-3 or TRBV12-4; the D is unclear. There are 14 residues in the CDR3. Trimming removed 2 bases at V and 4 bases at J, with 8 bases between. CDR3 region: CASSLRQATGELFF. The CDR3 DNA sequence: TGTGCCAGCAGTTTACGGCAGGCCACCGGGGAGCTGTTTTTT.

This chain connects TRBV6-1 to TRBJ1-2, with TRBD1 as a possible D gene (5 bases). Germline V CDR1 and CDR2: MNHNS, SASEGT. V was shortened by 0 bases and J by 5 bases, with 16 bases between the two germline ends. The CDR3 is made up of 16 amino acids. The CDR3 sequence: CASSEAWAGRDYGYTF. The DNA for the CDR3 is TGTGCCAGCAGTGAAGCGTGGGCGGGGCGCGATTATGGCTACACCTTC.

This clonotype was detected a few times. The V gene is TRBV14, the J gene TRBJ2-3; the D call may be TRBD1 or TRBD2 (5 bases each). The ends were cut back, 6 bases at V and 6 bases at J, with 10 bases in the middle. Germline V lookup: CDR1 SGHDN, CDR2 FVKESK. The CDR3 extends over 12 amino acids. The CDR3: CASSRGVDTQYF. The CDR3, as DNA: TGTGCCAGCAGTCGAGGGGTGGATACGCAGTATTTT.